This T cell receptor (beta chain) emerged from a study of cytomegalovirus exposure and HLA in healthy donors. About the research overall: A prior analysis found 117 million unique TCR beta sequences from around 190 million T cells.

CDR1 MGHRA and CDR2 YSYEKL come from the germline V gene. The CDR3 spans 15 residues. Germline trimming cut 8 bases from V and 0 bases from J; bases unmatched to any gene: 7. In the PCR, 60 Vbeta and 13 Jbeta primers were used. Profiled with immunoSEQ multiplex PCR; TCRdb holds only in-frame clones, not every one. Here the sample spans approximately 180,000 clones, about 80% being singletons. The sequence derives from a man between 18 and 29 years old in good health and CMV-seronegative. Material: PBMCs. The V gene is TRBV4-1, the J gene TRBJ1-3; the match to TRBD1 covers 7 bases. As DNA, the CDR3 is TGCGCCAGCGGTACAGGGGATTACTCTGGAAACACCATATATTTT. Encoded protein: CASGTGDYSGNTIYF.